This T cell receptor (beta chain) was recorded in a study of cytomegalovirus exposure and HLA in healthy donors. The PCR ran on 60 Vbeta and 13 Jbeta primers. TCRdb's copy holds only in-frame clones and misses some; the assay was immunoSEQ multiplex PCR. The table shows roughly 170,000 clones, with 65% to 75% occurring only once. CDR1 and CDR2 from the germline V gene are ENHRY and SYGVKD. The CDR3 covers 13 residues. V dropped 7 bases and J dropped 5 bases, with 15 bases sitting between them. This clone was recorded once. The sample was PBMCs. The chain links TRBV10-3 to TRBJ2-7; D is perhaps TRBD1 (6 bases). This receptor was identified in a girl aged 10 to 17 in good health and CMV-seronegative. CDR3 sequence reads: CAITMGHQDEQYF. The CDR3 DNA follows: TGTGCCATCACCATGGGACACCAGGACGAGCAGTACTTC.